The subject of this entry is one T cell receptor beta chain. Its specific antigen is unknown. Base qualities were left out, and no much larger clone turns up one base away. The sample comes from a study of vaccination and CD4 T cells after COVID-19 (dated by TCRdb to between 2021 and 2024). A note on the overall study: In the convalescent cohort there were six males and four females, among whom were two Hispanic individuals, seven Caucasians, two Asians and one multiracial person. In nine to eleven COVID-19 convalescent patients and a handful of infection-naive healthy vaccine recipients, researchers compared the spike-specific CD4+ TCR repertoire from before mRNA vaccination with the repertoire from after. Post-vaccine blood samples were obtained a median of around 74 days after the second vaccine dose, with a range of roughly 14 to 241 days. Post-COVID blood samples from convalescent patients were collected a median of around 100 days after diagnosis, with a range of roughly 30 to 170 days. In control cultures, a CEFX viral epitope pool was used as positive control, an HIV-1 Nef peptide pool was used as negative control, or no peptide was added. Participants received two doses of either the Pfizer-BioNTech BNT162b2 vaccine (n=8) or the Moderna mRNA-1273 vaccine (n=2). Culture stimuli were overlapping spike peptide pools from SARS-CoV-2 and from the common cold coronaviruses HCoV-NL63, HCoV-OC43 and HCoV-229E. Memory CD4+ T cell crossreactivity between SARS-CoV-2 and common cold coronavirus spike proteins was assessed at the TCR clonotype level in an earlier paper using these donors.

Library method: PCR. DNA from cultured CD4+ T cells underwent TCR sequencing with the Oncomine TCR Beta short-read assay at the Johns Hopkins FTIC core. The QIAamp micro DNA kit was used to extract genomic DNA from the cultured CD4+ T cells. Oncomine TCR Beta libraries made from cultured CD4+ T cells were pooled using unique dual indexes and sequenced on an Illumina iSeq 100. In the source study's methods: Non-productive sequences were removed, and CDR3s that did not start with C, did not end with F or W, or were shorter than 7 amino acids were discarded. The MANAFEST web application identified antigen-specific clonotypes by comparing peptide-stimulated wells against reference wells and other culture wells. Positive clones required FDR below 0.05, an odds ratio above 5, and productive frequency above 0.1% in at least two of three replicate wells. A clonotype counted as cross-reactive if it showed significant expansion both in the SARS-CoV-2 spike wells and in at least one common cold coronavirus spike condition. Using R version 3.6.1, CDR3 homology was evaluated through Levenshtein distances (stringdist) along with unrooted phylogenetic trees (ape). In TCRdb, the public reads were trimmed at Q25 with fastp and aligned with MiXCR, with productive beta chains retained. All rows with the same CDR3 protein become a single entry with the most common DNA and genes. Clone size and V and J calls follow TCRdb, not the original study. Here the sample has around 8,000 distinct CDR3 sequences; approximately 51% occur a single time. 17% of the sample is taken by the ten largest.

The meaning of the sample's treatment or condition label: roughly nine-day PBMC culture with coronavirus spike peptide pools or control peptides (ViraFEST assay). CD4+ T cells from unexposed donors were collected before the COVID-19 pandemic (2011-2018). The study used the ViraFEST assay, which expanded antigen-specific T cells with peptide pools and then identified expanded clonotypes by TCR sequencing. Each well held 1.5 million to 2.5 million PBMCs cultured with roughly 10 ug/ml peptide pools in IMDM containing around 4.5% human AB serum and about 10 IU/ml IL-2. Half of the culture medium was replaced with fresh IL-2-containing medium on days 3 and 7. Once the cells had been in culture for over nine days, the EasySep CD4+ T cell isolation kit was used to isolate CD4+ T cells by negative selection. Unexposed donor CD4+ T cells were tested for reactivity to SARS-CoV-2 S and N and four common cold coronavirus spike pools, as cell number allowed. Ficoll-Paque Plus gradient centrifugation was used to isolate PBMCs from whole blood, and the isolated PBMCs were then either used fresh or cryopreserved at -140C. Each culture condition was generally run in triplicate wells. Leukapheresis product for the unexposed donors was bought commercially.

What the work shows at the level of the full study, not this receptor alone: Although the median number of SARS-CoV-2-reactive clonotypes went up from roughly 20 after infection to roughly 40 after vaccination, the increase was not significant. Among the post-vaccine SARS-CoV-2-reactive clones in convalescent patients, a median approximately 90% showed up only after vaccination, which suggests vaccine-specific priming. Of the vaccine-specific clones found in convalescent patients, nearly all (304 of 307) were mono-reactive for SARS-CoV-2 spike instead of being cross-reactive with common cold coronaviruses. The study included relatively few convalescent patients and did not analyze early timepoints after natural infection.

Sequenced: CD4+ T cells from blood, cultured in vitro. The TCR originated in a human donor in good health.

The CDR3 region has the sequence CASRLGYGTGELFF. The DNA sequence is TGTGCCAGCAGACTGGGATACGGCACCGGGGAGCTGTTTTTT. Recombination joined TRBV6-1 with TRBJ2-2; no confident D gene assignment can be made. From its cysteine to its phenylalanine, the CDR3 spans 14 amino acids. Only the CDR3 portion is preserved as DNA: 42 bases, with reading frame beginning at the first base. From a lookup of the germline V gene, CDR1 and CDR2 are MNHNS and SASEGT. V is clipped by 6 bases and J by 4 bases, and the sequence between their germline boundaries is 12 bases long.